The 20 T cell receptor beta chains reported below all come from one sample, sequenced in a study of blood T cell repertoires in COVID-19. Libraries were prepared by immunoSEQ multiplex PCR; TCRdb keeps only in-frame clonotypes and omits some of them. This sample has 240,000 or so clones; roughly 81% occur once, and the top ten carry around 7%. The specimen sequenced was peripheral blood. All receptors derive from a woman aged 80 or older with COVID-19, enrolled during active disease.

This CDR3 is CASSPPDWTANYGYTF. DNA for the CDR3: TGTGCCAGCTCACCTCCCGATTGGACAGCTAACTATGGCTACACCTTC. The chain recombines TRBV18 with TRBJ1-2, with a tentative D call TRBD1 (6 bases). CDR1 and CDR2 from the germline V gene are KGHSH and LQKENI. V was cut by 3 bases and J by 0 bases, with 14 bases left in between. The CDR3 sequence is 16 residues long.

The chain combines TRBV11-3 with TRBJ1-6; the D gene is possibly TRBD1 (5 bases). The CDR3 is 14 amino acids. The germline V and J ends were trimmed by 4 bases and 7 bases, with 11 bases remaining between them. Germline-derived CDR1 and CDR2 are SGHNT and YENEEA. The CDR3 protein is CASSSGHPNSPLHF. In DNA, the CDR3 is TGTGCCAGCAGCTCCGGACATCCGAATTCACCCCTCCACTTT.

The chain joins TRBV18 to TRBJ1-4; TRBD1 matches at 10 bases. The CDR3 spans 14 residues. J was trimmed by 7 bases and V by 5 bases; bases with no gene match: 4. CDR1 KGHSH and CDR2 LQKENI come from the germline V gene. CDR3 loop: CASSSGQGGEKLFF. The CDR3 DNA sequence: TGTGCCAGCTCAAGCGGACAGGGGGGTGAAAAACTGTTTTTT.

The chain uses TRBV3-1 (or the pseudogene TRBV3-2) and TRBJ1-2; D may be TRBD1 (6 bases). This CDR3 is 14 amino acids long. Germline CDR1 and CDR2: LGHDT and YNNKEL (reference sequence). The ends were cut back, 5 bases at V and 4 bases at J, with 14 bases in the middle. The CDR3 loop is CASSALGGAYGYTF. CDR3 sequence (DNA): TGTGCCAGCAGCGCACTTGGGGGGGCCTATGGCTACACCTTC.

V gene TRBV19 combines with J gene TRBJ1-4; 9 nucleotides line up with TRBD1. V gave up 1 base and J gave up 8 bases; unmatched junction bases: 11. CDR3 length: 17 residues. The germline CDR1 and CDR2 sequences are LNHDA and SQIVND (reference sequence). CDR3 sequence: CASSIGGGQGAGEKLFF. The CDR3 nucleotides read TGTGCCAGTAGTATAGGAGGGGGACAGGGCGCCGGCGAAAAACTGTTTTTT.

The chain has TRBV5-1 and TRBJ1-1; 10 positions agree with TRBD1. The CDR3 runs to 16 residues. Germline CDR1 and CDR2: SGHRS and YFSETQ. Trimming cost V 4 bases and J 7 bases; bases outside gene matches: 13. The CDR3 coding sequence is TGCGCCAGCAGCCTGGGACAGGGGAGGGTATGGGGTGAAGCTTTCTTT. It translates to CASSLGQGRVWGEAFF.

The rearrangement joins TRBV5-1 to TRBJ1-2; TRBD1 agrees at 8 bases. V was pared by 0 bases and J by 4 bases, with 14 bases of the junction left unmatched. The germline CDR1 and CDR2 sequences are SGHRS and YFSETQ. This CDR3 is 18 amino acids long. For the CDR3, the DNA is TGCGCCAGCAGCTTGGAGATTCAGGGGGCGTACTCCTCCTATGGCTACACCTTC. Amino acids: CASSLEIQGAYSSYGYTF.

CDR3 in amino acids: CASTPRGSGTEAFF. The CDR3 DNA reads as TGTGCCAGCACTCCCCGAGGTTCGGGCACTGAAGCTTTCTTT. The J gene is TRBJ1-1, the V gene TRBV6-5; no reliable D call. The length of the CDR3 is 14 residues. V was trimmed by 7 bases and J by 4 bases, leaving 16 bases between them. In germline, CDR1 is MNHEY, CDR2 SVGAGI.

This chain connects TRBV5-4 to TRBJ1-6; D is uncertain. V lost 3 bases, J lost 6 bases, and 10 bases lay in between. The germline V gene encodes CDR1 SGHNT and CDR2 YYREEE (reference sequence). The CDR3 has 14 amino acids. Here the CDR3 DNA reads TGTGCCAGCAGCTCCCGCGGCGTTAATTCACCCCTCCACTTT. Residues: CASSSRGVNSPLHF.

The V gene is TRBV2, the J gene TRBJ1-1; 8 bases are shared with TRBD1. The V gene end was trimmed by 4 bases and the J gene end by 4 bases; junction bases not matched to a gene: 8. Germline lookup yields CDR1 SNHLY and CDR2 FYNNEI. This CDR3 is built from 15 residues. The CDR3 nucleotides are TGTGCCAGCAGTGGACAGGGGTTTTCGAGCACTGAAGCTTTCTTT. It encodes CASSGQGFSSTEAFF.

The V and J genes are TRBV30 and TRBJ1-1, with D tentatively TRBD1 (5 bases). This CDR3 has 11 amino acids. V lost 4 bases, J lost 5 bases, and 8 bases lay in between. CDR1 GTSNPN and CDR2 SVGIG come from the germline V gene (reference sequence). In nucleotides, the CDR3 is TGTGCCTGGAACTCAGGGACTGAAGCTTTCTTT. Amino acids: CAWNSGTEAFF.

The CDR3 region is CASSSNLQGEETQYF. DNA for the CDR3: TGTGCCAGCAGCTCGAACCTGCAGGGGGAAGAGACCCAGTACTTC. V usage is TRBV7-8 and J usage is TRBJ2-5; 7 bases are a match to TRBD1. Per germline, CDR1 SGHVS and CDR2 FQNEAQ. Unmatched junction bases numbered 8, after V lost 4 bases and J lost 3 bases. The CDR3 consists of 15 residues.

The J gene is TRBJ1-2, the V gene TRBV5-1; 8 positions agree with TRBD1. There are 14 residues in the CDR3. Germline V gene sequence: CDR1 SGHRS, CDR2 YFSETQ. V gave up 3 bases and J gave up 8 bases; unmatched junction bases: 9. For the CDR3, the DNA is TGCGCCAGCAGCTCTTCGACAGGGGAGGGCGGCTACACCTTC. It encodes CASSSSTGEGGYTF.

The genes are TRBV18 and TRBJ2-7, with 11 bases aligning to TRBD2. V trimming: 4 bases; J trimming: 4 bases; junction bases outside the gene matches: 6. Germline V CDR1 and CDR2: KGHSH, LQKENI. There are 15 residues in the CDR3. CDR3 residues: CASSRGTSGYYEQYF. The CDR3 nucleotides read TGTGCCAGCTCACGCGGGACTAGCGGATATTACGAGCAGTACTTC.

V and J are TRBV28 and TRBJ1-2; D is perhaps TRBD1 (6 bases). Germline V gene lookup returns CDR1 MDHEN and CDR2 SYDVKM. Trimming took 3 bases from V and 8 from J, leaving 16 bases between them. The CDR3 is 14 amino acids. The chain's CDR3 is CASSFWGLLGGYTF. CDR3 sequence (DNA): TGTGCCAGCAGTTTTTGGGGGCTACTGGGAGGCTACACCTTC.

The chain links TRBV10-3 to TRBJ1-5, with D perhaps matching TRBD1 (5 bases). CDR1 ENHRY and CDR2 SYGVKD come from the germline V gene. The CDR3 spans 15 residues. V was cut by 2 bases and J by 6 bases, with 14 bases left in between. CDR3 residues: CAISEGAGIIQPQHF. DNA of the CDR3: TGTGCCATCAGTGAGGGGGCAGGGATAATTCAGCCCCAGCATTTT.

The chain couples TRBV30 to TRBJ2-5; D perhaps matches TRBD1 (5 bases). The CDR3 totals 15 residues. Trimming removed 3 bases from V and 1 base from J, with 15 bases in between. The germline CDR1 and CDR2 sequences are GTSNPN and SVGIG (reference sequence). CDR3 coding DNA: TGTGCCTGGAGGGGTACGGTAAGGGGCCAAGAGACCCAGTACTTC. Its protein product is CAWRGTVRGQETQYF.

This sequence joins TRBV5-5 and TRBJ1-1; 9 bases map to TRBD1. V dropped 0 bases and J dropped 8; count of bases not matched to a gene: 8. The CDR3 sequence is 15 residues long. CDR1 and CDR2 (germline): SGHKS, YYEKEE (reference sequence). CDR3 bases: TGTGCCAGCAGCTTGGGCGGGACAGGGCTTTTCGAAGCTTTCTTT. It translates to CASSLGGTGLFEAFF.

The genes are TRBV6-5 and TRBJ2-5; possible D gene TRBD2, 6 bases. CDR3 length: 13 residues. Germline CDR1 reads MNHEY; CDR2 reads SVGAGI. V dropped 7 bases and J dropped 1 base, with 10 bases sitting between them. This CDR3 reads CASKRGIQETQYF. The CDR3 nucleotides read TGTGCCAGCAAACGGGGGATCCAAGAGACCCAGTACTTC.

The chain carries TRBV30 and TRBJ1-2; a possible D gene is TRBD1 (5 bases). Germline CDR1 and CDR2: GTSNPN and SVGIG (reference sequence). The V end lost 1 base, the J end lost 4 bases, and 10 bases lay between the germline ends. There are 13 residues in the CDR3. CDR3 nucleotide sequence: TGTGCCTGGAGTGGGTCAGGGATCTATGGCTACACCTTC. As protein: CAWSGSGIYGYTF.